The T cell receptor beta chain described here comes from a study of blood T cell repertoires in COVID-19. Study-level background: Collection of acute and convalescent COVID-19 samples took place in the United States, Italy and Spain. Nucleic acid was either cDNA or gDNA, and it came from T cells, B-cell-depleted T cells, or PBMCs.

Authors' data handling: Nucleated cell number was recorded as an estimate derived from reference gene primer amplification. TCRdb keeps only in-frame clones here, not all; method: immunoSEQ multiplex PCR. Clone size and V and J calls were adopted from that table, with D and trimming inferred from the DNA. The data contain around 180,000 clones, roughly three quarters of them singletons. The germline gives CDR1 LNHDA, CDR2 SQIVND (reference sequence). The CDR3 contains 13 residues. Between the trimmed V and J ends, which lost 5 bases and 8 bases, there was a span of 13 bases. The receptor was derived from a man aged 55 to 70 with active or convalescent COVID-19. V gene TRBV19 combines with J gene TRBJ2-4; D perhaps matches TRBD1 (8 bases). Specimen: peripheral blood. This CDR3 is CASSPQGGDIQYF. The CDR3 DNA is TGTGCCAGTAGTCCACAGGGGGGGGACATTCAGTACTTC.